This TCR beta chain was observed in a study of shared clonotypes between healthy human individuals. Study-wide context: The cohort comprised a couple of women and a few men. Their ages spanned 18 to 49 years. General study findings and limits: When naive CD4 clonotypes were compared across a few donors, about 5% were shared. Researchers found naive subsets generally carried larger estimated richness than memory subsets.

Profiled with immunoSEQ multiplex PCR; TCRdb holds only in-frame clones, not every one. Among 1,500,000 or so clones, over 95% were seen once, and the ten largest hold approximately 1.1%. The CDR3 covers 14 residues. Germline CDR1 ENHRY, CDR2 SYGVKD. Trimming at V came to 6 bases and at J to 0 bases, leaving 2 bases not matched to a gene. Comments on this clone: Its cognate antigen is unknown. Other DNA sequences in the sample encode the same CDR3.

The chain uses TRBV10-3 and TRBJ2-7; TRBD1 aligns across 10 bases. This clonotype was sampled from a man younger than 40 in good health. The sequenced sample was naive CD4+ T cells sorted from blood. The subset here: CD45RA+ positively selected. CDR3 in DNA: TGTGCCATCAGGGGACAGGGGAGCTCCTACGAGCAGTACTTC. This translates into CAIRGQGSSYEQYF.